This T cell receptor beta chain came from a study of T cells expressing NK-cell markers. Study background: Investigators obtained TCR beta repertoires from sorted CD3+CD56+NKG2C+, CD3+CD56+NKG2C- and CD3+CD56-NKG2C+ T cells. Sequenced donors, eight in total, included seven who were HCMV-seropositive and one who was seronegative. Whole-study results and caveats: For four donors, these clonotypes were likewise the leading ones in the CD3+CD56-NKG2C+ fraction.

Generation of TCR beta cDNA was performed by 5'RACE template switching incorporating UMIs. TCRdb reworked the 5' RACE reads into one entry per CDR3 protein, no DNA. The sample spans 500,000 or so distinct CDR3 sequences; the ten largest clones claim under 4.5%. Germline CDR1 and CDR2: KGHDR and SFDVKD. The CDR3 has 16 residues. Notes on this clonotype: Antigen: not known.

The sample was blood T cells: a sorted CD56 or NKG2C T cell subset, CD4+ or CD8+ T cells, or bulk PBMC T cells (not recorded which). This TCR derives from a man aged 18 to 30 in good health. The genes are TRBV24-1 and TRBJ2-1; TCRdb indicates TRBD2, and absent DNA this call remains unverified. The CDR3 loop reads CATSGRTSGAYNEQFF.